The present entry profiles one T cell receptor beta chain with its context. Authors' processing steps: Estimated nucleated cell counts came from reference gene primer amplification. TCRdb's copy holds only in-frame clones and misses some; the assay was immunoSEQ multiplex PCR. That table furnishes V, J and clone size, whereas the DNA furnished D and trimming. Counted here are 250,000 to 300,000 clones, just under 90% occurring once; the ten biggest clones make up over 5%. This entry comes from a study of blood T cell repertoires in COVID-19. Germline V lookup: CDR1 SGHTS, CDR2 YDEGEE. The CDR3 is 14 residues long. Losses at the gene ends were 3 bases for V and 6 bases for J; bases not matched to a gene: 6.

This chain uses TRBV5-8 with TRBJ1-5; 7 bases match TRBD1. Specimen: peripheral blood. The TCR sequence derives from a woman between 45 and 65 years old with COVID-19, enrolled during active disease. The CDR3 DNA sequence: TGTGCCAGCAGCTACAGGGGTTTTGGTCAGCCCCAGCATTTT. Residues: CASSYRGFGQPQHF.